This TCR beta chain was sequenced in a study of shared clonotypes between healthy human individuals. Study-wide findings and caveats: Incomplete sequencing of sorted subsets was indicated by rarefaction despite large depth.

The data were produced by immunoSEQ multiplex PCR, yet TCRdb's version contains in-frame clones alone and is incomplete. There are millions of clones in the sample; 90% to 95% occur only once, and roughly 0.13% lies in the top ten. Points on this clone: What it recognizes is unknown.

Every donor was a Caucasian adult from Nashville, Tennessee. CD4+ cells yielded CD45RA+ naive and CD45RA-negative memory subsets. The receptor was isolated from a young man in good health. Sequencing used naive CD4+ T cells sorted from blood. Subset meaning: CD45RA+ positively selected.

The CDR3 nucleotides are TGTGCCAGCAGCTTGGGGGACAGGGATTTCCATTCACCCCTCCACTTT. Protein sequence: CASSLGDRDFHSPLHF. J is TRBJ1-6 and V is TRBV13; TRBD1 matches 9 bases. Germline assignment: CDR1 PRHDT and CDR2 FYEKMQ (reference sequence). With 3 bases clipped from V and 8 bases from J, the junction kept 8 bases outside the gene matches. The CDR3 extends over 16 amino acids.